Reported below is one T cell receptor (beta chain). The table came from immunoSEQ multiplex PCR; TCRdb's copy has only in-frame clones and leaves some out. Here the sample spans 120,000 to 150,000 clones, approximately 90% being singletons. J lost 3 bases, V lost 2 bases, and 6 bases had no gene match. The CDR3 covers 16 residues. CDR1 and CDR2 from the germline V gene are LGHNA and YSLEER. These data originate in a study of T cell responses to AZD1222 COVID-19 vaccine. The chain is built from TRBV4-3 and TRBJ1-1, with 10 bases fitting TRBD1. The TCR comes from an adult in good health. This specimen consisted of peripheral blood, obtained on day 0 of AZD1222 vaccination. CDR3 loop: CASSQTGTGAHTEAFF. The CDR3, as DNA: TGCGCCAGCAGCCAAACCGGGACAGGGGCGCACACTGAAGCTTTCTTT.